Sequencing of this TCR beta chain was carried out in a study of cytomegalovirus exposure and HLA in healthy donors. Study observations and caveats: The listing of about 150 TCR beta chains classed them as cytomegalovirus-associated. According to reports, the classifier identified cytomegalovirus status with high specificity and sensitivity.

TCRdb's copy holds only in-frame clones and misses some; the assay was immunoSEQ multiplex PCR. The profile covers 120,000 to 150,000 clones, with approximately 87% appearing a single time and roughly 3% taken by the ten largest. A word on this clone: Its specificity is unknown.

Germline assignment: CDR1 SSHAT and CDR2 FNYEAQ (reference sequence). The CDR3 is made up of 13 amino acids. V lost 1 base, J lost 3 bases, and 5 bases lay in between. The sequenced sample consisted of PBMCs. The V and J genes are TRBV7-7 and TRBJ2-3; no firm D call. This sequence originates from a man between 18 and 29 years old in good health and CMV-seronegative. The CDR3 bases are TGTGCCAGCAGCTTAGGGAGTACAGATACGCAGTATTTT. This encodes CASSLGSTDTQYF.